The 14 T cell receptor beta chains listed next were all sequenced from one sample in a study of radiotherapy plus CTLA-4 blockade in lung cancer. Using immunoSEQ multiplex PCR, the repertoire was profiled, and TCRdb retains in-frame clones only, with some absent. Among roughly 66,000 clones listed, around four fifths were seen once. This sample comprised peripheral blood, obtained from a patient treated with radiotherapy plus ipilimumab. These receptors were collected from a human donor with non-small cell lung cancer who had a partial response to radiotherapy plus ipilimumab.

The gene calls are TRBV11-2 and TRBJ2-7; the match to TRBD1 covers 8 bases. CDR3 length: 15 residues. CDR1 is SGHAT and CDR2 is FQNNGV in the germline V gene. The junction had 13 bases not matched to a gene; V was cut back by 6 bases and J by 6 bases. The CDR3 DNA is TGTGCCAGCAGTCGTGGACAGGGTAGAAATTCCGAGCAGTACTTC. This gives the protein CASSRGQGRNSEQYF.

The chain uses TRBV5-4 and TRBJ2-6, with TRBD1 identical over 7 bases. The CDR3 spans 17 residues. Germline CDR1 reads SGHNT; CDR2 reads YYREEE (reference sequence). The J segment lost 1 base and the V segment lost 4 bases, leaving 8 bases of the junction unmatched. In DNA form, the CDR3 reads TGTGCCAGCAGCACCGACAGGGTAGGATCTGGGGCCAACGTCCTGACTTTC. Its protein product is CASSTDRVGSGANVLTF.

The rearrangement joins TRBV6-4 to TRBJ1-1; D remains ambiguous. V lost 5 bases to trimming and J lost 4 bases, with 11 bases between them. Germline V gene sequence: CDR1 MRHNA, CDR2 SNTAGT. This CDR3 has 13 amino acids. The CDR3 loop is CASSPQEGTEAFF. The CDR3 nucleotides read TGTGCCAGCAGTCCCCAGGAGGGCACTGAAGCTTTCTTT.

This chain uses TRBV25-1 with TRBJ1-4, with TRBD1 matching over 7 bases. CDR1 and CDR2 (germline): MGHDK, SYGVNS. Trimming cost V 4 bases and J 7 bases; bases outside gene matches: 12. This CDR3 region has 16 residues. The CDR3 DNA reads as TGTGCCAGCAGTGGAACCTTAACAGGGGTGGTTGAAAAACTGTTTTTT. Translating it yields CASSGTLTGVVEKLFF. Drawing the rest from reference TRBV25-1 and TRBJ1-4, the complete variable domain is EADIYQTPRYLVIGTGKKITLECSQTMGHDKMYWYQQDPGMELHLIHYSYGVNSTEKGDLSSESTVSRIRTEHFPLTLESARPSHTSQYLCASSGTLTGVVEKLFFGSGTQLSVL.

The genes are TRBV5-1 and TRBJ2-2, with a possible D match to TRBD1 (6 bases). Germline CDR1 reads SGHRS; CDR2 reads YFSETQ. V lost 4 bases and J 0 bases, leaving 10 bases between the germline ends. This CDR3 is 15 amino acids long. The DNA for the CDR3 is TGCGCCAGCAGCCTAGGACAGACGAACACCGGGGAGCTGTTTTTT. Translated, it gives CASSLGQTNTGELFF.

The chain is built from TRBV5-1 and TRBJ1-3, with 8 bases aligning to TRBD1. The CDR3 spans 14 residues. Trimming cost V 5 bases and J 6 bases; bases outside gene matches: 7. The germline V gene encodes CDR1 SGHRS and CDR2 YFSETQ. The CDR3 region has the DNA TGCGCCAGCAGTCCCGGGACAGGCACAAACACCATATATTTT. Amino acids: CASSPGTGTNTIYF.

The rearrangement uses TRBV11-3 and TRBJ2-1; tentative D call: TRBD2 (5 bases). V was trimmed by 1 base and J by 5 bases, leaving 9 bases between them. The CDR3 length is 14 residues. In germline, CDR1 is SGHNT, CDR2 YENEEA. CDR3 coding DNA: TGTGCCAGCAGCTTAGGACGGAGGAACAATGAGCAGTTCTTC. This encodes CASSLGRRNNEQFF.

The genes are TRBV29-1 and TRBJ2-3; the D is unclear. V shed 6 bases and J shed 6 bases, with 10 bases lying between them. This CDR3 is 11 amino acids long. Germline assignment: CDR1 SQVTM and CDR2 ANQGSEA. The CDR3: CSVLQWDTQYF. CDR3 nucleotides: TGCAGCGTCCTTCAGTGGGATACGCAGTATTTT.

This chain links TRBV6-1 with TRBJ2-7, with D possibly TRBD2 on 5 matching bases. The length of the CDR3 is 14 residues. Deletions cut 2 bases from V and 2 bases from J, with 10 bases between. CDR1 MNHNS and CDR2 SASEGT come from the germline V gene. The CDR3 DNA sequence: TGTGCCAGCAGTGAACCGGGAACCGCCTACGAGCAGTACTTC. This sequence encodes CASSEPGTAYEQYF.

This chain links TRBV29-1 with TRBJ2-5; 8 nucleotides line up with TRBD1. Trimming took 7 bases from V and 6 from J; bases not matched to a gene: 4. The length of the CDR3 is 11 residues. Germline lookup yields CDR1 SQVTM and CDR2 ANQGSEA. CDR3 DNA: TGCAGCGCCGGACAGGGACAGACCCAGTACTTC. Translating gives CSAGQGQTQYF.

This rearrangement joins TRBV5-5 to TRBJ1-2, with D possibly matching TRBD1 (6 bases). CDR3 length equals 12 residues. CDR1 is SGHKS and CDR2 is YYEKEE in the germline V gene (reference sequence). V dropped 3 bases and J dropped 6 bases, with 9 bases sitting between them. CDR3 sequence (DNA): TGTGCCAGCAGCTATACAGGGCATGGCTACACCTTC. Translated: CASSYTGHGYTF.

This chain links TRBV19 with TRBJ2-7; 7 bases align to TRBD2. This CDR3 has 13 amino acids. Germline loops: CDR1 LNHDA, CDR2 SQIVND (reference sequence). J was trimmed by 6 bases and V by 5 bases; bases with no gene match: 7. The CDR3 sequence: CASSPGVAGEQYF. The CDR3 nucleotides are TGTGCCAGTAGTCCCGGGGTAGCGGGCGAGCAGTACTTC.

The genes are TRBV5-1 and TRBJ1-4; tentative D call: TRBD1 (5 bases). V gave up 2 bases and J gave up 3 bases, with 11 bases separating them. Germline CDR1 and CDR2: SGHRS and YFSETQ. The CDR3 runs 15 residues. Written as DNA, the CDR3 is TGCGCCAGCAGCTTTAGGGGAGGAGCTAATGAAAAACTGTTTTTT. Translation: CASSFRGGANEKLFF.

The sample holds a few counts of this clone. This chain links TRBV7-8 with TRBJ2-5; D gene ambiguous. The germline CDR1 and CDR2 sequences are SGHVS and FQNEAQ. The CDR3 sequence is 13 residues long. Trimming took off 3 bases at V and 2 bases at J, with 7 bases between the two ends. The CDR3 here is CASSFRIQETQYF. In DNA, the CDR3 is TGTGCCAGCAGCTTCAGGATACAAGAGACCCAGTACTTC.